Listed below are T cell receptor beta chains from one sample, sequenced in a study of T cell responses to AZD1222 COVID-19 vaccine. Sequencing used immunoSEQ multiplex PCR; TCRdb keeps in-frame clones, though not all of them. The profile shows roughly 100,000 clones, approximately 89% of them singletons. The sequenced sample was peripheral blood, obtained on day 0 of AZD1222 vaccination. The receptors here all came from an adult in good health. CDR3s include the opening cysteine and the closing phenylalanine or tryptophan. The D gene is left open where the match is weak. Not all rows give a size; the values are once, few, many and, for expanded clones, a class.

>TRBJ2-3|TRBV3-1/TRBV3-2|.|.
TGTGCCAGCAGCCAAGATATAGTTGCAGATACGCAGTATTTT
CASSQDIVADTQYF
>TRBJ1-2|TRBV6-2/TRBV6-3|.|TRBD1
TGTGCCAGCAGTTACTCGAGTCCGGGGACAGGGACTGGCTACACCTTC
CASSYSSPGTGTGYTF
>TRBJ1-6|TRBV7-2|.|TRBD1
TGTGCCAGCAGCTCCCCTCGAGGACAGGGAGATCCCTATAATTCACCCCTCCACTTT
CASSSPRGQGDPYNSPLHF
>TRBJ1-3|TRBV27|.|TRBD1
TGTGCCAGCCCATACGGGACAGCTGGAAACACCATATATTTT
CASPYGTAGNTIYF
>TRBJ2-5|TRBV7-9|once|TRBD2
TGTGCCAGCAGCCCCATCACCCGGGGGAGGGGCCACCAAGAGACCCAGTACTTC
CASSPITRGRGHQETQYF
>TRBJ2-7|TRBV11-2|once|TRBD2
TGTGCCAGCAGCTTATCCCGGACTAGCCTTTCCTACGAGCAGTACTTC
CASSLSRTSLSYEQYF
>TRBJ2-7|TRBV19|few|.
TGTGCCAGTGAAGACGGGTCCTACGAGCAGTACTTC
CASEDGSYEQYF
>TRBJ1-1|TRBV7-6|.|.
TGTGCCAGCAGCTCCCTGTCGAGCACTGAAGCTTTCTTT
CASSSLSSTEAFF
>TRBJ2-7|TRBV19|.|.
TGTGCCAGTAGTATGCGACTCCACAAAGACGAGCAGTACTTC
CASSMRLHKDEQYF
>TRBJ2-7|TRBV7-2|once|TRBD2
TGTGCCAGCAGCTTAGCGCGAGCGGGAGGGACCTACGAGCAGTACTTC
CASSLARAGGTYEQYF
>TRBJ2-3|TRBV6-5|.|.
TGTGCCAGCAGTTTCGGGGATACGCAGTATTTT
CASSFGDTQYF
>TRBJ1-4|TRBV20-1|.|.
TGCAGTGCTAGCGCGAGGGGGAAACTGTTTTTT
CSASARGKLFF
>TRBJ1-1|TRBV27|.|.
TGTGCCAGCAGTTCTTACCACGATATAACTCGCACTGAAGCTTTCTTT
CASSSYHDITRTEAFF
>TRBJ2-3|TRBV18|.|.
TGTGCCAGCTCTCAACAGGGTCCCACAGATACGCAGTATTTT
CASSQQGPTDTQYF
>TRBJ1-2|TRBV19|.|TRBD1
TGTGCCAGTAGGTTGACAGGGCGGGAAAGGGACGGCTACACCTTC
CASRLTGRERDGYTF
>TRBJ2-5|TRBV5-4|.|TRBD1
TGTGCCAGCAGCTTTGACAGGGCGTGGGAGACCCAGTACTTC
CASSFDRAWETQYF
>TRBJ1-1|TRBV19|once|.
TGTGCCAGTCCAGGGAGGTCGAACACTGAAGCTTTCTTT
CASPGRSNTEAFF
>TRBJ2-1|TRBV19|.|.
TGTGCCAGTAGTATGGGGGGGCCCACCTACAATGAGCAGTTCTTC
CASSMGGPTYNEQFF
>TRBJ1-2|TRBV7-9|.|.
TGTGCCAGCAGCTTAAATACCCAGGCAGACGGCTACACCTTC
CASSLNTQADGYTF
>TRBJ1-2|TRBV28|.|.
TGTGCCAGCAGTTTACGCGGCTCGGCGGGTGGCTACACCTTC
CASSLRGSAGGYTF
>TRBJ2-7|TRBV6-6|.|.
TGTGCCAGCAGTTACGGGACCGGCGGTACCTACGAGCAGTACTTC
CASSYGTGGTYEQYF
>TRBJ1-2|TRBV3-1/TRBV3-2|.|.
TGTGCCAGCAGCCAAAGCCTACAGGCTAACTATGGCTACACCTTC
CASSQSLQANYGYTF